This passage covers 8 T cell receptor beta chains from one sample sequenced in a study of cytomegalovirus exposure and HLA in healthy donors. Repertoires were generated with immunoSEQ multiplex PCR, while TCRdb's copy carries only in-frame clones and drops some. The sample has about 150,000 clones; approximately 90% are singletons. Specimen: PBMCs. Receptors were obtained from a man aged 18 to 30 in good health and CMV-seronegative.

This clone appeared once. The chain joins TRBV19 to TRBJ2-4; 7 positions match TRBD1. V shed 5 bases and J 7 bases; nucleotides not matched to a gene: 5. The CDR3 consists of 13 residues. Germline-derived CDR1 and CDR2 are LNHDA and SQIVND (reference sequence). The CDR3: CASSEQGWNIQYF. The CDR3 DNA follows: TGTGCCAGTAGTGAACAGGGGTGGAACATTCAGTACTTC.

The chain couples TRBV2 to TRBJ1-2, with 8 bases fitting TRBD1. The V and J ends lost 8 bases and 1 base, in that order; junction bases with no gene match: 6. The CDR3 extends over 14 amino acids. Germline CDR1 SNHLY, CDR2 FYNNEI. Here the CDR3 reads CASCPGGGNYGYTF. Here the CDR3 DNA reads TGTGCCAGCTGTCCAGGGGGCGGTAACTATGGCTACACCTTC.

This clone was counted only a few times. The CDR3 protein is CAWSPRGDSPLHF. The CDR3 bases are TGTGCCTGGAGTCCACGGGGGGATTCACCCCTCCACTTT. The V and J genes are TRBV30 and TRBJ1-6, with D possibly being TRBD1 (5 bases). In germline, CDR1 is GTSNPN, CDR2 SVGIG (reference sequence). CDR3 size: 13 residues. Between the trimmed V and J ends, which lost 2 bases and 8 bases, there was a span of 10 bases.

The chain employs TRBV30 and TRBJ2-3, with a tentative D call TRBD1 (5 bases). CDR1 and CDR2 from the germline V gene are GTSNPN and SVGIG (reference sequence). This CDR3 has 13 amino acids. The ends were cut back, 4 bases at V and 6 bases at J, with 14 bases in the middle. CDR3 residues: CAWTRRWGDTQYF. Here the CDR3 DNA reads TGTGCCTGGACCCGACGTTGGGGCGATACGCAGTATTTT.

This chain uses TRBV15 with TRBJ2-7; TRBD2 might be the D (7 bases). V lost 0 bases and J lost 5, with 17 bases in between. CDR1 is LNHNV and CDR2 is YYDKDF in the germline V gene (reference sequence). The CDR3 runs to 16 residues. The CDR3 sequence: CATSRDGGQGGNEQYF. CDR3 nucleotide sequence: TGTGCCACCAGCAGAGATGGGGGGCAGGGAGGGAACGAGCAGTACTTC.

The genes are TRBV4-1 and TRBJ1-3, with TRBD1 identical over 8 bases. Germline values: CDR1 MGHRA, CDR2 YSYEKL. V dropped 3 bases and J dropped 4; count of bases not matched to a gene: 2. CDR3 length: 14 amino acids. The chain's CDR3 is CASSQDRAGNTIYF. CDR3 coding DNA: TGCGCCAGCAGCCAGGACAGGGCCGGAAACACCATATATTTT.

The gene calls are TRBV6-1 and TRBJ2-3, with 7 bases that match TRBD2. Trimming took 2 bases from V and 0 from J; bases not matched to a gene: 11. Looked up from germline, CDR1 is MNHNS and CDR2 is SASEGT. The CDR3 totals 18 residues. CDR3 loop: CASSERTRSFGSTDTQYF. CDR3 sequence (DNA): TGTGCCAGCAGTGAAAGGACTAGGAGTTTCGGAAGCACAGATACGCAGTATTTT.

The chain has TRBV5-1 and TRBJ1-3, with TRBD1 as a possible D gene (6 bases). Germline CDR1 SGHRS, CDR2 YFSETQ. V shed 1 base and J shed 0 bases, with 11 bases lying between them. The CDR3 sequence is 16 residues long. CDR3 coding DNA: TGCGCCAGCAGCTTGACACAGGGCCCCTCTGGAAACACCATATATTTT. It codes for CASSLTQGPSGNTIYF.